The TCR beta chain described here comes from a study of OX40 agonist ivuxolimab in advanced cancers. Findings and limits, study-wide: Relative to CD4+, CD8+ T cells held more expanded clones on average. There were also nonresponders showing low normalized T-cell clonal expansion.

Sequencing was performed with immunoSEQ multiplex PCR; in TCRdb, only in-frame clones are kept and a portion is missing. The sample records around 90,000 clones, over 75% being singletons. Autoimmune disease history or systemic immunosuppression barred patients. The investigators sampled blood at baseline, at cycle 4 day 1, and at cycle 7 day 1. This CDR3 spans 14 amino acids. V lost 6 bases, J lost 4 bases, and 7 bases stayed unmatched. The germline gives CDR1 MRHNA, CDR2 SNTAGT. Regarding this clone: Antigen unknown.

Source: CD4+ or CD8+ T cells sorted from blood, taken in a trial of the OX40 agonist ivuxolimab. The receptor was derived from an adult with an advanced solid tumor such as melanoma, head and neck, liver or kidney cancer. The V gene is TRBV6-4, the J gene TRBJ2-3; 7 bases are shared with TRBD2. CDR3 in amino acids: CASRALTSSDTQYF. The CDR3 DNA reads TGTGCCAGCAGGGCACTGACTAGCTCAGATACGCAGTATTTT.